This T cell receptor (beta chain) was observed in a study of identical twins. A template switching step contributed a universal primer site, while unique molecular identifiers were present in the cDNA. TCRdb re-derived calls from the 5' RACE reads in MiXCR, one entry per CDR3 protein. Of around 490,000 distinct CDR3 sequences listed, 15% are singletons. V gave up 6 bases and J gave up 3 bases, with 21 bases separating them. Germline V gene lookup returns CDR1 SQVTM and CDR2 ANQGSEA. This CDR3 spans 16 amino acids. In this sample, this clonotype turned up a few times. Its target is not known. Study results and limitations: Sequences that were out-of-frame, alpha and twin-shared displayed an excess of low generation probability. Its conclusions, products of cross-sectional statistical analysis, did not come from following the same donors. Insertion counts were lower in abundant cord blood beta clonotypes, a trend that memory repertoires did not show.

These data are also associated with another study on yellow fever vaccine responses in identical twins.

Sequenced material: CD4+ T cells sorted from blood. The source is a woman younger than 30 in good health. The rearrangement joins TRBV29-1 to TRBJ2-1; a weak D match, TRBD2 (6 bases). CDR3 sequence: CSVPRALAGSYNEQFF. Written as DNA, the CDR3 is TGCAGCGTCCCTAGAGCGCTTGCGGGGAGCTACAATGAGCAGTTCTTC.